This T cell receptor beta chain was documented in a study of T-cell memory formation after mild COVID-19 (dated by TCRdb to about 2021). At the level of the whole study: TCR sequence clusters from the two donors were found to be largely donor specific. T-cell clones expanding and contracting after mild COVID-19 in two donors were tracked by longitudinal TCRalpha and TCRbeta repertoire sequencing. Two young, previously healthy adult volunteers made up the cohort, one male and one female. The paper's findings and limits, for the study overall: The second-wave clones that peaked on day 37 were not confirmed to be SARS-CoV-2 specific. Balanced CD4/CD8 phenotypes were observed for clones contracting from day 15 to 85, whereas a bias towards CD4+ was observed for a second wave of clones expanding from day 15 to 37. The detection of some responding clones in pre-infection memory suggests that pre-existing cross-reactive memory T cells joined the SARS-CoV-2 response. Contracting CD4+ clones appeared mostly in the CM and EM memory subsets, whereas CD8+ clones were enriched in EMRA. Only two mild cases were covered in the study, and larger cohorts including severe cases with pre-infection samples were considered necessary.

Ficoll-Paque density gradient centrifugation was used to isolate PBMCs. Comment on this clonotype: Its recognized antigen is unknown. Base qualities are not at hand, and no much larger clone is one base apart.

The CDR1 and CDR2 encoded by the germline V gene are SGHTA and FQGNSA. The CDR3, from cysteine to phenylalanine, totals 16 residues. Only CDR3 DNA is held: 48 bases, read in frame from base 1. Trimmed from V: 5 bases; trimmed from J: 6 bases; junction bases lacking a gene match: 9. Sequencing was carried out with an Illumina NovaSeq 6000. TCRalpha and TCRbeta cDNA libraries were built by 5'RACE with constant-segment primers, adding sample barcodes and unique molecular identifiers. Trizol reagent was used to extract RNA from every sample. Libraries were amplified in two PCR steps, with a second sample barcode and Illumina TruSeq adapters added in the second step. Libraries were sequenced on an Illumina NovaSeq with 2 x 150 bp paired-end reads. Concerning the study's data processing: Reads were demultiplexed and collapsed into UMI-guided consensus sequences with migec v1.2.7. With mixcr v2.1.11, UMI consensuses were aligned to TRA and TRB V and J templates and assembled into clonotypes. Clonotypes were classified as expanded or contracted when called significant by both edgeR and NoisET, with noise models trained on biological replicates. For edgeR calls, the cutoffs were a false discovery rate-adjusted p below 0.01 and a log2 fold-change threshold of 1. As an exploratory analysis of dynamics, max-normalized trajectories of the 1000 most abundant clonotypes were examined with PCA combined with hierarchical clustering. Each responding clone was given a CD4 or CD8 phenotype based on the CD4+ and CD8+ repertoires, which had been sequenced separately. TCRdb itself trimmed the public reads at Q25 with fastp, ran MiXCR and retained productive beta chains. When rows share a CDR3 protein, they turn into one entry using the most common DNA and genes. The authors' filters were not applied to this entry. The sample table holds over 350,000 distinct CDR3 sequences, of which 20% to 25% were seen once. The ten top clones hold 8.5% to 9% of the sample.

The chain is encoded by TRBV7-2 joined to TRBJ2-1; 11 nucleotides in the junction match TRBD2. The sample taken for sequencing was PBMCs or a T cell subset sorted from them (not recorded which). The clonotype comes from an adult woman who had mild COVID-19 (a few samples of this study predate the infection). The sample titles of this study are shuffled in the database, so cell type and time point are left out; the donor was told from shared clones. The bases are TGTGCCAGCAGCGAAGAAGGACTAGCGGGCTTCAATGAGCAGTTCTTC. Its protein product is CASSEEGLAGFNEQFF.